These T cell receptor beta chains were read from a single sample in a study of tumor and adjacent non-tumor tissue in lung cancer. Using its own MiXCR run on the multiplex PCR reads, TCRdb lists one record per CDR3 protein. The table lists 100,000 to 150,000 distinct CDR3 sequences, roughly 67% of them singletons. Sequenced input: lung tumor tissue. The receptors shown here come from a man aged 25 to 45 with non-small cell lung cancer. Both conserved end residues are part of each CDR3. Fields, in order: D gene, J gene, V gene, clone size, CDR3 length, CDR3 DNA, CDR3 protein. The D gene is left open where the match is weak. Size is stated for part of the rows, as once, few or many counts, or as a class when the clone is expanded.

TRBD2,TRBJ2-2,TRBV6-1,many,16,TGTGCCAGCAGTGAAGGGGGGGAGGGGCCCACCGGGGAGCTGTTTTTT,CASSEGGEGPTGELFF
TRBD2,TRBJ2-1,TRBV11-2,-,15,TGTGCCAGCAGCTTTACTACGGGAGGGAATAATGACCAGTTCTTC,CASSFTTGGNNDQFF
-,TRBJ2-1,TRBV6-1,-,15,TGTGCCAGCAGGTACAGTAGCGAGGCCTACGATGGGCAGTTCTTC,CASRYSSEAYDGQFF
-,TRBJ2-3,TRBV6-2/TRBV6-3,-,13,TGTGCCAGCAGTTACTCGGGACCGTATACGCAATGTTTT,CASSYSGPYTQCF
-,TRBJ2-7,TRBV20-1,few,15,TGCAGTGCTTCCGCACCGATAGGCAGCACTTACGAGCGGTACTTC,CSASAPIGSTYERYF
-,TRBJ1-1,TRBV5-4,once,14,TGTGCCAGCAGCGGCAGGGCGCTGAACACTGGAGCTTTCTTT,CASSGRALNTGAFF
-,TRBJ2-1,TRBV7-2,-,16,TGTGCCAGCAGCTTTACCGGGGCTAGACCCTACAATGAGCAGTTCTTC,CASSFTGARPYNEQFF
-,TRBJ2-3,TRBV29-1,-,14,TGCAACATCCTCCCGAGGGATAGCACAAATACGCAGTATTTT,CNILPRDSTNTQYF
-,TRBJ1-2,TRBV10-3,-,14,TGTGCCATCTGCTCGACGGAGTTACGGGATGGCTACACCTTC,CAICSTELRDGYTF
-,TRBJ2-5,TRBV28,few,13,TGTGCCAGCAGTTTAAGACAAGGGGAGACCCAGTACTTC,CASSLRQGETQYF
-,TRBJ2-1,TRBV10-3,-,11,TGTGCCAACAGTGAGGTGGCAGAGCAGTTCTTC,CANSEVAEQFF
-,TRBJ2-1,TRBV20-1,few,11,TGCGGTGCCGAGAGGGGGGATGAGCAGTTCTTC,CGAERGDEQFF
-,TRBJ2-5,TRBV7-9,few,11,TGTGCCAGCAGCTATAAAGAGACCCAGTACTTC,CASSYKETQYF
TRBD2,TRBJ2-2,TRBV11-2,once,14,TGTGCTAGCGGTATGGTAGCGGGCGCCGGGGAGCTGTTTTTT,CASGMVAGAGELFF
TRBD2,TRBJ2-1,TRBV29-1,-,15,TGCAGCGTTGAAGTTGGCGGGAGGGCCAAGAATGAGCAGTTCTTC,CSVEVGGRAKNEQFF
TRBD2,TRBJ2-3,TRBV5-5,-,15,TGTGCCAGCAGTTATTCCCCTAGCGGGACAAATACGCAGTATTTT,CASSYSPSGTNTQYF
-,TRBJ1-2,TRBV4-3,-,13,TGCGCCAACAGCGAAGACAATTACTATGGCTACACCTTC,CANSEDNYYGYTF
-,TRBJ2-7,TRBV20-1,-,11,TGCAGTCTTAGATCGGGACACGAGCAGTACTTC,CSLRSGHEQYF
TRBD1,TRBJ1-2,TRBV5-1,-,13,TGCGCCAGCAGAGCTCTGGACAGGGGTGGCTACACCTTC,CASRALDRGGYTF
TRBD2,TRBJ2-7,TRBV20-1,many,13,TGCAGTGCTACCCGGGATAGCGGGAGGGAGCAGTACTTC,CSATRDSGREQYF
-,TRBJ2-1,TRBV20-1,-,11,TGCAATGCTAGAGATGGGGATGGGCACTTCTTC,CNARDGDGHFF
-,TRBJ1-1,TRBV11-2,-,13,TGTGGCAGCAGCTTAAGGGGGGACACTGAAGCTTTCTTT,CGSSLRGDTEAFF
-,TRBJ2-3,TRBV11-2,-,14,TGTGTCAGCAGCTTAGGAGAGGACACAGATACGCAGTATTTT,CVSSLGEDTDTQYF
-,TRBJ2-2,TRBV12-3/TRBV12-4,few,16,TGTGCCAGCAGTTTGCGGTCTAGCGTTAAATCCGGGGAGCTGTTTTTT,CASSLRSSVKSGELFF
-,TRBJ2-3,TRBV5-1,-,12,TGCGCCAGCAGTATGGGGGCAGATACGCAGTTTTTT,CASSMGADTQFF
TRBD2,TRBJ2-2,TRBV11-3,-,15,TGTACCAGCAGTCGGACTAGCGGGGGATTAAGGGAGCTGCTTTTT,CTSSRTSGGLRELLF
-,TRBJ2-2,TRBV10-3,many,12,TGTGCCATCAGTGAAAACACCGGGGAGCTGTTTTTT,CAISENTGELFF
-,TRBJ2-2,TRBV7-3,-,14,TGTGCCAGCAGCTACGGACCTAACACCGGGGAGCTGTTTTTT,CASSYGPNTGELFF
TRBD1,TRBJ1-5,TRBV20-1,-,14,TGCAGTGCTAATTCCGGGACAGATCATCAGCCCCAGCATTTT,CSANSGTDHQPQHF
-,TRBJ2-2,TRBV12-3/TRBV12-4,many,15,TGTGCCAGCAGCCTGGACTATAGGAACACCGGGGAGCTGTTTTTT,CASSLDYRNTGELFF
-,TRBJ1-6,TRBV4-1,many,14,TGCGCCAGCAGCCTGGACGGTACCAATTCACCCCTCCACTTT,CASSLDGTNSPLHF
-,TRBJ2-1,TRBV12-3/TRBV12-4,-,12,TGTGCCACAGGGACGCCGAGCGGTGAGCAGTTCTTC,CATGTPSGEQFF
TRBD2,TRBJ2-3,TRBV27,-,19,TGTGCCAGCAGTTTCTACCCCGGCCGGGGGACTAGTAGCACAGATACGCAGTATTTT,CASSFYPGRGTSSTDTQYF
-,TRBJ1-2,TRBV12-3/TRBV12-4,-,11,TGTGCCAGCAGCGTAGGGACCGTCTACACCTTC,CASSVGTVYTF
-,TRBJ2-7,TRBV11-2,few,16,TGTGCCAGCAGCTCGGCGTCCGGGACACGGCACTACGAGCAGTACTTC,CASSSASGTRHYEQYF
-,TRBJ2-3,TRBV6-5,many,14,TGTGCCAGCAGCCCTAGGGTGGGGACAGATACGCAGTATTTT,CASSPRVGTDTQYF
-,TRBJ2-7,TRBV6-5,many,12,TGTGCCAGCAGCATAAACTCCTACGAGCAGTACTTC,CASSINSYEQYF
TRBD1,TRBJ1-2,TRBV6-1,few,13,TGTGCCAGTAGTGGCAGGGGGACCTATGGCTACACCTTC,CASSGRGTYGYTF
-,TRBJ1-1,TRBV5-1,many,14,TGCGCCAGCAGTCGGGACCCCCTGAACACTGAAGCTTTCTTT,CASSRDPLNTEAFF
TRBD2,TRBJ2-3,TRBV24-1,-,15,TGTGCCACCTCCGGACTAGCGGGGACCACATATACGCAGTATTTT,CATSGLAGTTYTQYF
TRBD1,TRBJ2-5,TRBV6-2/TRBV6-3,many,15,TGTGCCAGCAGTTACCCCACAGGGGTCCAAGAGACCCAGTACTTC,CASSYPTGVQETQYF
TRBD2,TRBJ2-1,TRBV20-1,-,18,TGCGGTGCCAGCCCCGGACTAGCGCGAGGTACCCGCTACAATGAGCATTTCTTC,CGASPGLARGTRYNEHFF
-,TRBJ1-1,TRBV20-1,many,11,TGCAGTGCTTTGGGAAACACTGAAGCTTTCTTT,CSALGNTEAFF
-,TRBJ1-5,TRBV20-1,once,13,TGCAGTGCTAGATGCTCAAACAATCAGCCCCAGCATTTT,CSARCSNNQPQHF
-,TRBJ2-1,TRBV20-1,-,13,TGCAATGTGACGACATGGTGGGTCAGTGAGCAGTTCTTC,CNVTTWWVSEQFF
TRBD1,TRBJ1-4,TRBV6-5,-,12,TGTACCAGCAGGGACAGTTATGAAAAACTGTTTTTT,CTSRDSYEKLFF
-,TRBJ2-7,TRBV13,-,12,TGTGTCAGCCGGGAAGTGTTCTACGAGCAGTACTTC,CVSREVFYEQYF
-,TRBJ2-7,TRBV6-1,-,13,TGTGCCAGCAGTGATGGTCAAACCTACGAGCAATACTTC,CASSDGQTYEQYF
-,TRBJ2-1,TRBV5-6,-,15,TGTGCGGGCAGCTTGGGCCCAGCGGCCCACAATGAGCAGTTCTTC,CAGSLGPAAHNEQFF
-,TRBJ1-3,TRBV12-3/TRBV12-4,-,14,TGTGCCAGCAGCCTGGGACAAATGGGAAACACCATATATTTT,CASSLGQMGNTIYF
TRBD2,TRBJ2-1,TRBV6-1,many,15,TGTGCCAGCAGTGAGTTCCTAGCGGAGAGGGATGAGCAGTTCTTC,CASSEFLAERDEQFF
-,TRBJ2-3,TRBV20-1,-,13,TGCAGTCTCTCTCGGCCCGGGCGAAATACGCAGTATTTT,CSLSRPGRNTQYF
-,TRBJ1-2,TRBV28,many,13,TGTGCCAGCAGTTTGGAAGGGCCCTATGGCTACACCTTC,CASSLEGPYGYTF
-,TRBJ2-3,TRBV20-1,-,18,TGCAGTGCTAGTCCCACGGGAGCTCGAATTGGCCGCGCAGATACGCAGTATTTT,CSASPTGARIGRADTQYF
TRBD2,TRBJ2-5,TRBV11-2,-,13,TGTGCCAGCAGCCTACCGGGGGGAGAGACCCAGTACTTC,CASSLPGGETQYF
-,TRBJ2-7,TRBV6-5,once,12,TGTGTCAGCAGGGACAACACCTACGAGCAGTACTTC,CVSRDNTYEQYF
TRBD2,TRBJ2-1,TRBV20-1,-,14,TGCAGTGTTAGAGCCGCGGGAGACTACAATGAGCAGCTCTTC,CSVRAAGDYNEQLF
TRBD1,TRBJ2-2,TRBV4-3,-,17,TGCGCCAGCAGCTCGACCTCGGGACAGGGGTTTACCGGGGTGATGTTTTTT,CASSSTSGQGFTGVMFF
-,TRBJ2-1,TRBV6-1,many,14,TGTGCCAGCAGTGGTCGACCCGAGGGATATGAGCAGTTCTTC,CASSGRPEGYEQFF
TRBD1,TRBJ1-2,TRBV4-1,-,15,TGCGCCAGCAGCCTCGGACAGGGAAGTCTCTATGGCTACACCTTC,CASSLGQGSLYGYTF